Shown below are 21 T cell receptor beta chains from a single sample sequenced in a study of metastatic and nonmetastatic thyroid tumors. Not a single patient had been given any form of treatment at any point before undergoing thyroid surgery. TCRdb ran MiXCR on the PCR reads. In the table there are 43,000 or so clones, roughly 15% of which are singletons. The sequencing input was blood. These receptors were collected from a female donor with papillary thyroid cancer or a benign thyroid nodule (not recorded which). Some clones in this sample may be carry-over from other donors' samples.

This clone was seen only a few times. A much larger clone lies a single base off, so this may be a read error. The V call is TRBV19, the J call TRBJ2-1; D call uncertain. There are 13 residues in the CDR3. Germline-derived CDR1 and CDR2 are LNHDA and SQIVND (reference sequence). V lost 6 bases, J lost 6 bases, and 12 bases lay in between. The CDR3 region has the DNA TGTGCCAGTAGCCGAACAGTGCTCAATGAGCAGTTCTTC. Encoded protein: CASSRTVLNEQFF.

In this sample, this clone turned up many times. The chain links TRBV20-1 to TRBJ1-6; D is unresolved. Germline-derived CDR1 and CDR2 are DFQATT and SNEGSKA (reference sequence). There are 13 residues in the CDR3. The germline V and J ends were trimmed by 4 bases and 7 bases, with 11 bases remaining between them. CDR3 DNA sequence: TGCAGTGCTACCCACGGGATGAATTCACCCCTCCACTTT. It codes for CSATHGMNSPLHF.

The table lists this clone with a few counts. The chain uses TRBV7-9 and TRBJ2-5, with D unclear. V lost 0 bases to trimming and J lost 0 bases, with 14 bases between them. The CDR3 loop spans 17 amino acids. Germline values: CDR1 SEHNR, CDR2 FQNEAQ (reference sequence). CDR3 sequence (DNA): TGTGCCAGCAGCTTAGCGCTAAGCGCCACGTACCAAGAGACCCAGTACTTC. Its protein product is CASSLALSATYQETQYF.

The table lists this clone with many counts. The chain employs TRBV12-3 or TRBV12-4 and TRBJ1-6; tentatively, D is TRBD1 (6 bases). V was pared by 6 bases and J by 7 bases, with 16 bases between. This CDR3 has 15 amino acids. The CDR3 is CASSLSAQGNSPLHF. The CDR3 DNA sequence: TGTGCCAGCAGCCTTAGCGCACAGGGAAATTCACCCCTCCACTTT.

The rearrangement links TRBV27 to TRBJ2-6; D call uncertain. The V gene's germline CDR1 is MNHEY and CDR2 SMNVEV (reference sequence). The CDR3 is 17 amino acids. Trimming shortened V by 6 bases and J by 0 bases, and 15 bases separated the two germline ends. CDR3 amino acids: CASSLGSSSSGANVLTF. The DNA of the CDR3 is TGTGCCAGCAGCTTGGGGTCCTCCTCCTCTGGGGCCAACGTCCTGACTTTC. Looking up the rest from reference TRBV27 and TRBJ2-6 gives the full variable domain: EAQVTQNPRYLITVTGKKLTVTCSQNMNHEYMSWYRQDPGLGLRQIYYSMNVEVTDKGDVPEGYKVSRKEKRNFPLILESPSPNQTSLYFCASSLGSSSSGANVLTFGAGSRLTVL.

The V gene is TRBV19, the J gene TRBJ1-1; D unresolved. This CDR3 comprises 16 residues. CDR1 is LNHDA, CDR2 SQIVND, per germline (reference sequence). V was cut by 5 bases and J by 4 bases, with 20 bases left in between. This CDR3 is CASSPIWGSVSTEAFF. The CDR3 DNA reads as TGTGCCAGTAGTCCCATTTGGGGTAGCGTGTCCACTGAAGCTTTCTTT. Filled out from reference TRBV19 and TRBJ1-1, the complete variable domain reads DGGITQSPKYLFRKEGQNVTLSCEQNLNHDAMYWYRQDPGQGLRLIYYSQIVNDFQKGDIAEGYSVSREKKESFPLTVTSAQKNPTAFYLCASSPIWGSVSTEAFFGQGTRLTVV.

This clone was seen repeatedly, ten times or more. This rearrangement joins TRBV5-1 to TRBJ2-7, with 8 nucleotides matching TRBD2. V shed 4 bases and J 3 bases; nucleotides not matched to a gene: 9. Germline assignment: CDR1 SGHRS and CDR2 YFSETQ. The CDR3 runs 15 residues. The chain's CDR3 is CASSTGLAPNYEQYF. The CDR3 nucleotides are TGCGCCAGCAGCACCGGACTAGCACCGAACTACGAGCAGTACTTC.

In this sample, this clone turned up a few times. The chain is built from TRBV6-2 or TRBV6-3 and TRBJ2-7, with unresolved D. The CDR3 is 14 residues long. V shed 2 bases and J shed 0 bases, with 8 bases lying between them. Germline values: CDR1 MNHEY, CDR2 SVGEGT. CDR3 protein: CASSYLRGSYEQYF. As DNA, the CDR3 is TGTGCCAGCAGTTACCTCAGAGGCTCCTACGAGCAGTACTTC.

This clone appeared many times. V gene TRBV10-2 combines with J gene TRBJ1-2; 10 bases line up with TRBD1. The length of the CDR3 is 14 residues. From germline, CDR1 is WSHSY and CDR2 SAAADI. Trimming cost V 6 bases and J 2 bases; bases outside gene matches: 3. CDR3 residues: CASSGQGGNYGYTF. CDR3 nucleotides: TGCGCCAGCAGCGGACAGGGGGGGAACTATGGCTACACCTTC.

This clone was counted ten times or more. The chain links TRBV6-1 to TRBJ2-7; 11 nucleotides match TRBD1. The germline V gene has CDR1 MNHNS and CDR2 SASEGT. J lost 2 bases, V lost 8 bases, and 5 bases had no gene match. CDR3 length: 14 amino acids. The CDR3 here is CASQAGQGAYEQYF. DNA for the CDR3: TGTGCCAGCCAAGCGGGACAGGGGGCCTACGAGCAGTACTTC.

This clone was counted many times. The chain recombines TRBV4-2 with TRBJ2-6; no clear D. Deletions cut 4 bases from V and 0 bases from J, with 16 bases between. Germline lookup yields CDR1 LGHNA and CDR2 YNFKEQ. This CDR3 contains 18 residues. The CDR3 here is CASSPFPGSRSGANVLTF. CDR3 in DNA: TGTGCCAGCAGCCCGTTCCCCGGGTCTCGCTCTGGGGCCAACGTCCTGACTTTC.

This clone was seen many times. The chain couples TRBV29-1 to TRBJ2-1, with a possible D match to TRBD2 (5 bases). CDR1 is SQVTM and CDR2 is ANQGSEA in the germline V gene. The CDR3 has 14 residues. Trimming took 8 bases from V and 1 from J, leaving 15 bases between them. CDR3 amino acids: CSLRPPGSYNEQFF. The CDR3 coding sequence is TGCAGCTTGAGGCCCCCGGGGTCCTACAATGAGCAGTTCTTC.

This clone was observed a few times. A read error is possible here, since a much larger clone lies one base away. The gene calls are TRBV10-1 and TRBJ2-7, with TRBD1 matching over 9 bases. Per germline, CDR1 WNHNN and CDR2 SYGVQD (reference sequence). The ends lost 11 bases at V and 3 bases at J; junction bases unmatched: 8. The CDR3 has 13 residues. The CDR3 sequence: CAVGGTGFYEQYF. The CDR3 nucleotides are TGCGCCGTGGGGGGGACAGGGTTCTACGAGCAGTACTTC.

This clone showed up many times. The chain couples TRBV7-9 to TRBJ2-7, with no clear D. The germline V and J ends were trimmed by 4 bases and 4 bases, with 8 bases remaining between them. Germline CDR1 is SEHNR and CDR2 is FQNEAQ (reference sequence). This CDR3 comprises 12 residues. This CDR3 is CASSSAQYEQYF. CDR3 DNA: TGTGCCAGCAGCTCCGCCCAATACGAGCAGTACTTC.

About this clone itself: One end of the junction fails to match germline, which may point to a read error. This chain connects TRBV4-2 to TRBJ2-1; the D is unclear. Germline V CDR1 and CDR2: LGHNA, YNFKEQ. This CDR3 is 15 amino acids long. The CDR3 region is CASSPEAYLRNDQFF. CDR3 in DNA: TGTGCCAGCAGCCCCGAGGCCTATCTCCGCAATGATCAGTTCTTC.

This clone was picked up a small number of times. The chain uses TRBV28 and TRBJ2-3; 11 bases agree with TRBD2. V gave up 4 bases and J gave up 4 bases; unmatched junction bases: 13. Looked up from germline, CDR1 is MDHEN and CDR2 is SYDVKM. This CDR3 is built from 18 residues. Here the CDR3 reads CASSSTVSGRAYADTQYF. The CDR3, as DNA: TGTGCCAGCAGTTCAACGGTTAGCGGGAGGGCCTACGCAGATACGCAGTATTTT.

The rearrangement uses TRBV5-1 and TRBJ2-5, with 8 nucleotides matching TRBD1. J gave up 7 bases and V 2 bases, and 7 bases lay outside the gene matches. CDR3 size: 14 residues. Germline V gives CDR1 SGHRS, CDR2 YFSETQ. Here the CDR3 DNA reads TGCGCCAGCAGCTTAGGCCAACAGGGGGGGACCCAGTACTTC. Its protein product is CASSLGQQGGTQYF. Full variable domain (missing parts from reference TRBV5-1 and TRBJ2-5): KAGVTQTPRYLIKTRGQQVTLSCSPISGHRSVSWYQQTPGQGLQFLFEYFSETQRNKGNFPGRFSGRQFSNSRSEMNVSTLELGDSALYLCASSLGQQGGTQYFGPGTRLLVL.

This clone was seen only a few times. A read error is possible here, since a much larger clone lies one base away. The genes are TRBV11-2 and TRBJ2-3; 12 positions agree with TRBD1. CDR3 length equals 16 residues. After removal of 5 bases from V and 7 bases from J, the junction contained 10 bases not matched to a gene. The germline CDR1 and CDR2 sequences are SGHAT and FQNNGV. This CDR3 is CASSTPGQGALNTQYF. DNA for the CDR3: TGTGCCAGCAGCACTCCGGGACAGGGGGCACTAAATACGCAGTATTTT.

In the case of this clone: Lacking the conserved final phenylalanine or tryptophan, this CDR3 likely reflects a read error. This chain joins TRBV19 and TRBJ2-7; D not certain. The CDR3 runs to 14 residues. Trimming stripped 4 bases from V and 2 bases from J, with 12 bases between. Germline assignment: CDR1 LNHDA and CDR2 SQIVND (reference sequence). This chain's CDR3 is CASSTMKGTYEQYL. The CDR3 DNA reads TGTGCCAGTAGTACCATGAAAGGTACCTACGAGCAGTACCTC.

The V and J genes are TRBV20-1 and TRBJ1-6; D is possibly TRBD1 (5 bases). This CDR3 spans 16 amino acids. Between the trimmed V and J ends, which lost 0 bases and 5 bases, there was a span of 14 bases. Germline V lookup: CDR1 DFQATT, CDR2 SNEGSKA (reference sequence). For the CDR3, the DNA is TGCAGTGCTAGAGAGGGACCGAGAATACATAATTCACCCCTCCACTTT. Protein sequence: CSAREGPRIHNSPLHF.

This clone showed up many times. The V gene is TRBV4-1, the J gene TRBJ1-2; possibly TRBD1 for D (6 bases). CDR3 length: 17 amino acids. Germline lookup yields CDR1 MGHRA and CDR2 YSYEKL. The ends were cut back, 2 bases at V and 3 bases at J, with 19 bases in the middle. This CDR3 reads CASSQNAFGGADYGYTF. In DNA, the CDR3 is TGCGCCAGCAGCCAAAATGCCTTTGGGGGCGCGGACTATGGCTACACCTTC.